One and the same sample provided the 26 T cell receptor beta chains below, sequenced in a study of CD8 T cells in ankylosing spondylitis. TCRdb itself ran the 5' RACE reads through MiXCR, one entry per CDR3 protein. The sample shows about 24,000 distinct CDR3 sequences, about a sixth of them seen only once. Material for sequencing was blood. The receptor source for this set is a male donor with ankylosing spondylitis or in good health (not recorded which).

J is TRBJ2-1 and V is TRBV5-6; 7 nucleotides match TRBD1. The CDR3 is made up of 14 amino acids. Trimming at V came to 2 bases and at J to 9 bases, leaving 8 bases not matched to a gene. CDR1 and CDR2 from the germline V gene are SGHDT and YYEEEE. CDR3 DNA: TGTGCCAGCAGCTTTTCCGGGACAGCGGCTGAGCAGTTCTTC. It codes for CASSFSGTAAEQFF.

The table lists this clonotype with many counts. This rearrangement joins TRBV5-1 to TRBJ2-5; D call uncertain. CDR3 size: 15 residues. Looked up from germline, CDR1 is SGHRS and CDR2 is YFSETQ. V was trimmed by 0 bases and J by 5 bases, leaving 14 bases between them. The CDR3 DNA follows: TGCGCCAGCAGCTTGGAACCGGGCACACCCGAGACCCAGTACTTC. It translates to CASSLEPGTPETQYF.

V usage is TRBV12-3 or TRBV12-4 and J usage is TRBJ2-2; 7 bases map to TRBD1. This CDR3 region has 15 residues. V lost 5 bases, J lost 6 bases, and 9 bases stayed unmatched. In nucleotides, the CDR3 is TGTGCCAGCAGTACGGAGCGAACAGGGGCCGGGGAGCTGTTTTTT. Encoded protein: CASSTERTGAGELFF.

This clonotype was observed a few times. The V and J genes are TRBV7-3 and TRBJ2-7, with D possibly matching TRBD2 (6 bases). This CDR3 has 13 amino acids. The V and J ends lost 5 bases and 7 bases respectively, with 15 bases between them. CDR1 and CDR2 from the germline V gene are SGHTA and FQGTGA. In DNA, the CDR3 is TGTGCCAGCAGCCTAGGAGGGCCGGGTGAGCAGTACTTC. This translates into CASSLGGPGEQYF. The variable domain in full, completed from reference TRBV7-3 and TRBJ2-7, reads GAGVSQTPSNKVTEKGKYVELRCDPISGHTALYWYRQSLGQGPEFLIYFQGTGAADDSGLPNDRFFAVRPEGSVSTLKIQRTERGDSAVYLCASSLGGPGEQYFGPGTRLTVT.

This clonotype has ten or more counts. V usage is TRBV5-1 and J usage is TRBJ1-1, with D hard to call. The CDR3 consists of 15 residues. Germline values: CDR1 SGHRS, CDR2 YFSETQ. With 0 bases removed from V and 1 base from J, the gap between germline ends came to 10 bases. The CDR3: CASSLGVAGNTEAFF. The CDR3 nucleotides are TGCGCCAGCAGCTTGGGTGTTGCAGGGAACACTGAAGCTTTCTTT.

This clonotype is labeled medium-sized. V gene TRBV30 combines with J gene TRBJ2-7; possibly TRBD1 for D (6 bases). This CDR3 comprises 15 residues. Trimming removed 5 bases from V and 4 bases from J, with 21 bases in between. Germline CDR1 is GTSNPN and CDR2 is SVGIG (reference sequence). In DNA, the CDR3 is TGTGCCTGGTCCCAGTTCGTTTGGGGGCATTACGAGCAGTACTTC. Its translation: CAWSQFVWGHYEQYF. The complete variable domain, with remaining parts taken from reference TRBV30 and TRBJ2-7, reads SQTIHQWPATLVQPVGSPLSLECTVEGTSNPNLYWYRQAAGRGLQLLFYSVGIGQISSEVPQNLSASRPQDRQFILSSKKLLLSDSGFYLCAWSQFVWGHYEQYFGPGTRLTVT.

This clonotype was seen a handful of times. The V call is TRBV28, the J call TRBJ2-5, with 7 bases lining up with TRBD2. Germline V gene sequence: CDR1 MDHEN, CDR2 SYDVKM. V trimming: 7 bases; J trimming: 4 bases; junction bases outside the gene matches: 12. The CDR3 runs to 15 residues. In DNA, the CDR3 is TGTGCCAGCACCCGGGGAGGGGCGGATTTAGAGACCCAGTACTTC. As protein: CASTRGGADLETQYF.

Many counts were recorded for this clonotype. The chain carries TRBV29-1 and TRBJ2-1, with D unclear. The CDR3 contains 11 residues. V was trimmed by 4 bases and J by 4 bases, leaving 5 bases between them. Germline V gene data show CDR1 as SQVTM and CDR2 as ANQGSEA. CDR3 bases: TGCAGCGTTGGGGGATACAATGAGCAGTTCTTC. Its translation is CSVGGYNEQFF.

This clonotype has at least ten counts. This rearrangement joins TRBV9 to TRBJ2-1; 8 bases align to TRBD2. Looked up from germline, CDR1 is SGDLS and CDR2 is YYNGEE. CDR3 size: 15 residues. V trimming: 4 bases; J trimming: 7 bases; junction bases outside the gene matches: 10. The CDR3 nucleotides are TGTGCCAGCAGCTCCCAGCGGGAGTTGGGAAATGAGCAGTTCTTC. Residues: CASSSQRELGNEQFF.

By proportion, this clonotype is medium-sized. The chain employs TRBV13 and TRBJ2-2; D is possibly TRBD1 or TRBD2 (6 bases each). CDR1 and CDR2 (germline): PRHDT, FYEKMQ (reference sequence). The ends were cut back, 4 bases at V and 4 bases at J, with 13 bases in the middle. CDR3 length: 15 amino acids. The DNA for the CDR3 is TGTGCCAGCAGCTCAGGGGCGGGGAGCACCGGGGAGCTGTTTTTT. It encodes CASSSGAGSTGELFF.

This clonotype is classed as medium-sized. CDR3 in DNA: TGTGCCAGCAGCTTAGGCCTTCGGGGACCAACTAACTATGGCTACACCTTC. Protein product: CASSLGLRGPTNYGYTF. This chain connects TRBV13 to TRBJ1-2; D perhaps matches TRBD1 (5 bases). The V end lost 0 bases, the J end lost 0 bases, and 14 bases lay between the germline ends. Germline V gene lookup returns CDR1 PRHDT and CDR2 FYEKMQ (reference sequence). The CDR3 has 17 residues.

This clonotype has a count of ten or more. The CDR3 DNA is TGTGCCACCCTCCGGGGACAAAACACTGAAGCTTTCTTT. This gives the protein CATLRGQNTEAFF. The V and J genes are TRBV6-5 and TRBJ1-1; D perhaps matches TRBD1 (6 bases). The CDR3 consists of 13 residues. Trimming removed 10 bases at V and 2 bases at J, with 14 bases between. Germline CDR1 MNHEY, CDR2 SVGAGI.

This clonotype was counted many times. V is TRBV7-9 and J is TRBJ1-4, with 7 bases fitting TRBD1. Germline V gene lookup returns CDR1 SEHNR and CDR2 FQNEAQ (reference sequence). Unmatched junction bases numbered 9, after V lost 4 bases and J lost 4 bases. This CDR3 has 16 residues. Written as DNA, the CDR3 is TGTGCCAGCAGCTCCCCCGAGGACAGGCTTAATGAAAAACTGTTTTTT. The encoded protein is CASSSPEDRLNEKLFF.

This clonotype was detected ten times or more. The gene calls are TRBV29-1 and TRBJ2-3; no firm D call. Trimming removed 7 bases from V and 4 bases from J, with 12 bases in between. CDR1 and CDR2 from the germline V gene are SQVTM and ANQGSEA. The CDR3 totals 12 residues. The CDR3 DNA is TGCAGCGCCCTTGGGTCGGCAGATACGCAGTATTTT. Its translation: CSALGSADTQYF.

This clonotype was observed many times. The chain is built from TRBV29-1 and TRBJ1-1, with D possibly being TRBD1 (6 bases). The V gene lost 7 bases and the J gene lost 0 bases, with 12 bases spanning the gap. Germline CDR1 reads SQVTM; CDR2 reads ANQGSEA. The length of the CDR3 is 13 residues. CDR3 loop: CSGNRAMNTEAFF. The CDR3 nucleotides read TGCAGCGGTAACAGGGCCATGAACACTGAAGCTTTCTTT.

This chain uses TRBV29-1 with TRBJ2-7; either TRBD1 or TRBD2 may supply D (5 bases each). The V end lost 0 bases, the J end lost 6 bases, and 15 bases lay between the germline ends. This CDR3 region has 14 residues. The V gene's germline CDR1 is SQVTM and CDR2 ANQGSEA. Here the CDR3 DNA reads TGCAGCGTTGAAGAGGGGAGATCAGGGAGCGAGCAGTACTTC. The encoded protein is CSVEEGRSGSEQYF.

The sample holds many counts of this clonotype. The rearrangement links TRBV7-9 to TRBJ2-7; D gene ambiguous. CDR3 length equals 15 residues. The germline CDR1 and CDR2 sequences are SEHNR and FQNEAQ (reference sequence). V gave up 3 bases and J gave up 3 bases, with 15 bases separating them. The CDR3 is CASSFGEPTNYEQYF. CDR3 coding DNA: TGTGCCAGCAGCTTTGGGGAACCAACCAACTACGAGCAGTACTTC.

This sequence joins TRBV6-5 and TRBJ2-7, with D uncertain. This CDR3 has 13 amino acids. Per germline, CDR1 MNHEY and CDR2 SVGAGI. Trimming took off 5 bases at V and 1 base at J, with 9 bases between the two ends. The CDR3 nucleotides read TGTGCCAGCAGTCGCGACATTTCCTACGAGCAGTACTTC. Its protein product is CASSRDISYEQYF.

The chain employs TRBV25-1 and TRBJ2-2, with D perhaps matching TRBD1 or TRBD2 (7 bases each). Per germline, CDR1 MGHDK and CDR2 SYGVNS. CDR3 length equals 15 residues. Trimming removed 8 bases from V and 0 bases from J, with 13 bases in between. The CDR3: CASQGGAANTGELFF. DNA of the CDR3: TGTGCCAGCCAGGGGGGGGCGGCGAACACCGGGGAGCTGTTTTTT.

This clonotype was counted a few times. The gene calls are TRBV12-3 or TRBV12-4 and TRBJ2-1, with D possibly being TRBD2 (6 bases). The CDR3 consists of 12 residues. Trimming removed 7 bases from V and 7 bases from J, with 11 bases in between. The CDR3 loop is CASKMEGNEQFF. CDR3 nucleotides: TGTGCCAGCAAAATGGAGGGGAATGAGCAGTTCTTC.

This clonotype turned up a few times. The chain carries TRBV12-3 or TRBV12-4 and TRBJ2-3; possibly TRBD2 for D (6 bases). Trimming pared 3 bases from V and 2 bases from J, leaving 15 bases between. The CDR3 has 16 residues. The DNA for the CDR3 is TGTGCCAGCAGTTTTCCCCTAGGCGGGGCCACAGATACGCAGTATTTT. Protein sequence: CASSFPLGGATDTQYF.

The chain combines TRBV7-2 with TRBJ2-3; D is ambiguous. In germline, CDR1 is SGHTA, CDR2 FQGNSA. V dropped 1 base and J dropped 9 bases, with 14 bases sitting between them. The CDR3 runs to 14 residues. The CDR3 region is CASSLVGRKETQYF. CDR3 bases: TGTGCCAGCAGCTTAGTTGGCCGCAAGGAGACGCAGTATTTT.

This clonotype was recorded many times. This sequence joins TRBV9 and TRBJ2-7; D remains ambiguous. Germline V gene sequence: CDR1 SGDLS, CDR2 YYNGEE. The length of the CDR3 is 9 residues. The V and J ends lost 9 bases and 3 bases respectively, with 4 bases between them. The CDR3, as DNA: TGTGCCACCTTCTACGAGCAGTACGTC. Amino acids: CATFYEQYV.

In its sample, this clonotype was seen many times. The CDR3 protein is CASSYVRGNTGELFF. The DNA of the CDR3 is TGTGCCAGCAGCTATGTGCGGGGGAACACCGGGGAGCTGTTTTTT. The chain joins TRBV7-8 to TRBJ2-2, with D perhaps TRBD2 (6 bases). V lost 4 bases, J lost 1 base, and 10 bases lay in between. Germline values: CDR1 SGHVS, CDR2 FQNEAQ. CDR3 length: 15 residues.

Only a few counts were recorded for this clonotype. The rearrangement links TRBV20-1 to TRBJ2-1, with TRBD2 matching 14 bases. Trimming took 3 bases from V and 8 from J; bases not matched to a gene: 3. CDR1 is DFQATT and CDR2 is SNEGSKA in the germline V gene (reference sequence). CDR3 size: 14 residues. The CDR3 bases are TGCAGTGCTAGGGGACTAGCGGGAGTTCATGAGCAGTTCTTC. Encoded protein: CSARGLAGVHEQFF.

This rearrangement joins TRBV6-2 or TRBV6-3 to TRBJ1-5, with TRBD1 matching over 8 bases. The CDR3 extends over 14 amino acids. Unmatched junction bases numbered 7, after V lost 5 bases and J lost 7 bases. The germline V gene has CDR1 MNHEY and CDR2 SVGEGT. CDR3 protein: CASSTSGGGQPQHF. DNA of the CDR3: TGTGCCAGCAGTACCTCAGGGGGCGGACAGCCCCAGCATTTT.